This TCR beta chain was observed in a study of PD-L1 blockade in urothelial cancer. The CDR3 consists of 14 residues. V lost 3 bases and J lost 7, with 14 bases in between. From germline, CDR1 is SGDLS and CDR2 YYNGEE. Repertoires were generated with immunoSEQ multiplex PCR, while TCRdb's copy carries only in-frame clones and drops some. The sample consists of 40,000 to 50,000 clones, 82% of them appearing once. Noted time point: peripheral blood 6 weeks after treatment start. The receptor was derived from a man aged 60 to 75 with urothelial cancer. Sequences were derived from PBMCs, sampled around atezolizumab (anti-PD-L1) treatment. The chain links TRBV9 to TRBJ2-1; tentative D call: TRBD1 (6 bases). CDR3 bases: TGTGCCAGCAGCGCTGGGACATACCTTAATGAGCAGTTCTTC. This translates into CASSAGTYLNEQFF.